This is a list of T cell receptor beta chains from one sample in a study of blood T cell repertoires in COVID-19. The protocol was immunoSEQ multiplex PCR, while the TCRdb copy is restricted to in-frame clones and leaves out a portion. The sample lists around 310,000 clones, approximately 90% occurring once. The specimen was peripheral blood. These receptor sequences come from a woman in her 50s with active or convalescent COVID-19. Both conserved end residues are part of each CDR3. The order of the fields is CDR3 protein, J gene, V gene.

CASSHPGPNQPQHF,TRBJ1-5,TRBV18
CASSLISRQVDYGYTF,TRBJ1-2,TRBV5-1
CASSILGQTTEAFF,TRBJ1-1,TRBV7-2
CASSFHGKTTYNEQFF,TRBJ2-1,TRBV7-2
CASSQAGAGPYEQYF,TRBJ2-7,TRBV2
CASSPTLAGGNYNEQFF,TRBJ2-1,TRBV11-2
CSARQGSGAPITQYF,TRBJ2-3,TRBV29-1
CASSGQPQDEQYF,TRBJ2-7,TRBV4-2
CASSHPFPPGQGNNEQFF,TRBJ2-1,TRBV7-6
CASSPVGPCEEKLFF,TRBJ1-4,TRBV23-1
CASSQGLPVGQYF,TRBJ2-3,TRBV14
CASSLARLAYEQYF,TRBJ2-7,TRBV7-2
CATSDPGQPQHF,TRBJ1-5,TRBV24-1
CASRKAGLTNEKLFF,TRBJ1-4,TRBV6-5
CASSSPGEWNTEAFF,TRBJ1-1,TRBV7-6
CASSALPLAGSYNEQFF,TRBJ2-1,TRBV7-6
CAWGDSLELYEQYF,TRBJ2-7,TRBV30
CASRGGQPTDTQYF,TRBJ2-3,TRBV5-1
CASSITGYNSPLHF,TRBJ1-6,TRBV27
CASSPWATGELFF,TRBJ2-2,TRBV7-3
CASTPSERGGFLETQYF,TRBJ2-5,TRBV5-5
CATSRDSREGNEQFF,TRBJ2-1,TRBV15
CASRGANQPQHF,TRBJ1-5,TRBV10-1
CASSLRLGATNEKLFF,TRBJ1-4,TRBV28
CASSSIAGGRNEQFF,TRBJ2-1,TRBV5-1
CASSPGGAGYTF,TRBJ1-2,TRBV6-5
CARGGQGVSTEAFF,TRBJ1-1,TRBV2
CASSFSSGSPYNEQFF,TRBJ2-1,TRBV27
CASSRQRNNSPLHF,TRBJ1-6,TRBV28
CASSPFPTSGGRTEQFF,TRBJ2-1,TRBV7-9
CSAGQSEAFF,TRBJ1-1,TRBV20-1
CASSEEKGGNSNQPQHF,TRBJ1-5,TRBV2
CASSINPGQAYGYTF,TRBJ1-2,TRBV19
CASSFGAQETQYF,TRBJ2-5,TRBV7-3
CASSPTSGGRETQYF,TRBJ2-5,TRBV18
CASSQEQSSSGNTIYF,TRBJ1-3,TRBV4-3
CASSPLAGPYEQYF,TRBJ2-7,TRBV18
CASSEAGTSHGYTF,TRBJ1-2,TRBV2
CASREAGGSYEQYF,TRBJ2-7,TRBV5-1
CASSKASGNTIYF,TRBJ1-3,TRBV28